One sample yielded the 3 T cell receptor beta chains listed below, sequenced in a study of vaccination and CD4 T cells after COVID-19. Treatment here: roughly ten-day PBMC culture with coronavirus spike peptide pools or control peptides (ViraFEST assay). No cognate antigen is known for these TCRs. With the Oncomine TCR Beta short-read assay, DNA from cultured CD4+ T cells was sequenced. TCRdb reanalysed the PCR reads using MiXCR and keeps one entry per CDR3 protein. The profile shows approximately 17,000 distinct CDR3 sequences, about 39% of them singletons. The sequenced sample consisted of CD4+ T cells from blood, cultured in vitro. The receptors originated from a human donor who had recovered from COVID-19.

This chain joins TRBV10-3 and TRBJ2-6; maybe TRBD1 (6 bases). Trimming cost V 6 bases and J 4 bases, with 19 bases left between them. The germline V gene has CDR1 ENHRY and CDR2 SYGVKD. This CDR3 is built from 17 residues. The CDR3 protein is CAIRLTGGISGANVLTF. The CDR3 DNA reads TGTGCCATCAGATTGACAGGAGGTATTTCCGGGGCCAACGTCCTGACTTTC.

This clonotype was seen a handful of times. The CDR3 DNA sequence: TGTGCCAGCAGCCCGGGGCCAGCCGGGAATGAGCAGTTCTTC. Its translation: CASSPGPAGNEQFF. V usage is TRBV7-2 and J usage is TRBJ2-1, with D perhaps given as TRBD1 or TRBD2 (5 bases each). The CDR3 has 14 residues. Looked up from germline, CDR1 is SGHTA and CDR2 is FQGNSA. The ends were cut back, 5 bases at V and 7 bases at J, with 15 bases in the middle.

J is TRBJ2-2 and V is TRBV6-5; a weak D match, TRBD2 (6 bases). V shed 4 bases and J shed 3 bases, with 12 bases lying between them. Germline assignment: CDR1 MNHEY and CDR2 SVGAGI. The CDR3 totals 15 residues. DNA for the CDR3: TGTGCCAGCAGTTCTCCGGGACTCTACACCGGGGAGCTGTTTTTT. This translates into CASSSPGLYTGELFF.